Each of the 29 T cell receptor beta chains below was sequenced from the same sample in a study of Graves' ophthalmopathy and Graves' hyperthyroidism. The authors amplified TCR beta CDR3 regions from RNA transcripts. HTBI-primed first-round RT-PCR preceded second-round multiplex PCR. A single record per CDR3 protein comes from TCRdb applying MiXCR to the multiplex PCR reads. The profile covers hundreds of thousands of distinct CDR3 sequences, with around 20% appearing a single time and approximately 3% taken by the ten largest. The source material was peripheral blood. The origin of the receptors is a woman between 18 and 30 years old with stable Graves' hyperthyroidism.

This clonotype was picked up many times. J is TRBJ2-5 and V is TRBV10-3; possible D gene TRBD2, 6 bases. The CDR3 runs 15 residues. Germline V gene data show CDR1 as ENHRY and CDR2 as SYGVKD. Trimming left V 2 bases short and J 1 base short, with 11 bases between. DNA of the CDR3: TGTGCCATCAGTGAGCCCCGGGGACTCCAAGAGACCCAGTACTTC. It codes for CAISEPRGLQETQYF.

This clonotype was picked up one time. A single base separates this from a much larger clone, so it may be a read error. The rearrangement uses TRBV19 and TRBJ1-5; 10 bases align to TRBD1. Germline V lookup: CDR1 LNHDA, CDR2 SQIVND (reference sequence). V was clipped by 4 bases and J by 5 bases; unmatched bases: 2. The length of the CDR3 is 14 residues. The CDR3: CASSTTGGHQPQHF. The CDR3 DNA is TGTGCCAGTAGTACGACAGGGGGCCATCAGCCCCAGCATTTT.

The V and J genes are TRBV28 and TRBJ2-2; 9 nucleotides align to TRBD1. The CDR3 runs 15 residues. Germline V gene sequence: CDR1 MDHEN, CDR2 SYDVKM. V trimming: 6 bases; J trimming: 5 bases; junction bases outside the gene matches: 7. CDR3 region: CASSWDRVGTGELFF. CDR3 coding DNA: TGTGCCAGCAGCTGGGACAGGGTTGGAACCGGGGAGCTGTTTTTT.

This clonotype was seen a handful of times. A much larger clone differs by one base, so this may be a read error. The V gene is TRBV9, the J gene TRBJ1-2; D is ambiguous. The CDR3 loop spans 14 amino acids. Germline V lookup: CDR1 SGDLS, CDR2 YYNGEE. Trimming removed 4 bases at V and 1 base at J, with 11 bases between. The CDR3 DNA reads TGTGCCAGCAGCAGATTACGGAATAACTATGGCTACACCTTC. Translation: CASSRLRNNYGYTF.

This clonotype was counted many times. The chain uses TRBV30 and TRBJ2-5; D possibly corresponds to TRBD1 (6 bases). The germline V gene encodes CDR1 GTSNPN and CDR2 SVGIG (reference sequence). The CDR3 has 13 amino acids. Trimming removed 8 bases from V and 4 bases from J, with 17 bases in between. The CDR3 sequence is CAQEQGSGETQYF. DNA of the CDR3: TGTGCCCAAGAACAGGGTTCAGGAGAGACCCAGTACTTC. Drawing the rest from reference TRBV30 and TRBJ2-5, the complete variable domain is SQTIHQWPATLVQPVGSPLSLECTVEGTSNPNLYWYRQAAGRGLQLLFYSVGIGQISSEVPQNLSASRPQDRQFILSSKKLLLSDSGFYLCAQEQGSGETQYFGPGTRLLVL.

The V and J genes are TRBV12-3 or TRBV12-4 and TRBJ1-1, with D uncertain. Trimming pared 5 bases from V and 3 bases from J, leaving 7 bases between. The CDR3 runs 12 residues. The CDR3 sequence is CASSRLDTEAFF. The CDR3 nucleotides read TGTGCCAGCAGTCGGTTGGACACTGAAGCTTTCTTT.

There are many counts of this clonotype. The V and J genes are TRBV6-5 and TRBJ1-1; 7 nucleotides line up with TRBD1. The CDR3 totals 13 residues. CDR1 is MNHEY, CDR2 SVGAGI, per germline. The trim removed 9 bases at V and 5 bases at J, leaving 9 bases unmatched. The CDR3 nucleotides read TGTGCCAGTTACGACAGGGTCCGAACTGAAGCTTTCTTT. Translated: CASYDRVRTEAFF.

This clonotype was observed at least ten times. The chain employs TRBV4-1 and TRBJ1-1; weak D call: TRBD1 (5 bases). Germline CDR1 and CDR2: MGHRA and YSYEKL. V dropped 4 bases and J dropped 2 bases, with 17 bases sitting between them. This CDR3 is 16 amino acids long. In DNA, the CDR3 is TGCGCCAGCAGCCCCCCCTTTGGGGGGATCAACACTGAAGCTTTCTTT. Translated, it gives CASSPPFGGINTEAFF.

This clonotype was observed at least ten times. The chain is built from TRBV6-5 and TRBJ2-2, with a possible D match to TRBD2 (6 bases). The V and J ends lost 2 bases and 1 base respectively, with 11 bases between them. The CDR3 consists of 16 residues. Per germline, CDR1 MNHEY and CDR2 SVGAGI. The CDR3 is CASSYAGPGNTGELFF. In nucleotides, the CDR3 is TGTGCCAGCAGTTACGCGGGACCTGGGAACACCGGGGAGCTGTTTTTT.

This clonotype was picked up a small number of times. The chain uses TRBV7-9 and TRBJ2-5; 8 bases fit TRBD2. The germline V gene has CDR1 SEHNR and CDR2 FQNEAQ (reference sequence). After removal of 5 bases from V and 1 base from J, the junction contained 6 bases not matched to a gene. The CDR3 has 15 residues. CDR3 sequence reads: CASSPTGRVQETQYF. DNA of the CDR3: TGTGCCAGCAGCCCTACCGGGAGGGTCCAAGAGACCCAGTACTTC.

This clonotype was picked up many times. The rearrangement links TRBV6-5 to TRBJ2-4; perhaps TRBD2 as D (6 bases). Trimming took off 4 bases at V and 0 bases at J, with 13 bases between the two ends. Germline V CDR1 and CDR2: MNHEY, SVGAGI. The CDR3 runs 16 residues. This CDR3 is CASSLGTSLAKNIQYF. CDR3 nucleotide sequence: TGTGCCAGCAGTTTAGGGACTTCCTTAGCCAAAAACATTCAGTACTTC.

This clonotype was recorded many times. The chain links TRBV15 to TRBJ1-6; D uncertain. The CDR3 extends over 13 amino acids. Germline CDR1 LNHNV, CDR2 YYDKDF (reference sequence). The V end lost 7 bases, the J end lost 0 bases, and 4 bases lay between the germline ends. The CDR3 DNA reads as TGTGCCACCACCAGCTCCTATAATTCACCCCTCCACTTT. Its translation: CATTSSYNSPLHF.

There are many counts of this clonotype. This chain connects TRBV7-2 to TRBJ2-7; 8 bases fit TRBD2. The V and J ends lost 5 bases and 2 bases, in that order; junction bases with no gene match: 8. Germline CDR1 is SGHTA and CDR2 is FQGNSA. CDR3 length equals 15 residues. For the CDR3, the DNA is TGTGCCAGCAGCCCCTTGCGAGCGGGGGCCTACGAGCAGTACTTC. It yields the protein CASSPLRAGAYEQYF. The complete variable domain, with remaining parts taken from reference TRBV7-2 and TRBJ2-7, reads GAGVSQSPSNKVTEKGKDVELRCDPISGHTALYWYRQSLGQGLEFLIYFQGNSAPDKSGLPSDRFSAERTGGSVSTLTIQRTQQEDSAVYLCASSPLRAGAYEQYFGPGTRLTVT.

This clonotype came up many times. CDR3 amino acids: CASSSNDRLLHF. CDR3 in DNA: TGTGCCAGCAGCTCGAACGACAGGCTCCTCCACTTT. This chain links TRBV11-2 with TRBJ1-6, with TRBD1 as a possible D gene (6 bases). Germline V gene lookup returns CDR1 SGHAT and CDR2 FQNNGV. CDR3 size: 12 residues. V gave up 4 bases and J gave up 15 bases, with 13 bases separating them.

V is TRBV12-3 or TRBV12-4 and J is TRBJ1-2; 7 positions agree with TRBD1. After removal of 6 bases from V and 7 bases from J, the junction contained 8 bases not matched to a gene. There are 13 residues in the CDR3. The CDR3 protein is CASRSGTDGGYTF. The CDR3 DNA follows: TGTGCCAGCAGGTCCGGGACAGATGGTGGCTACACCTTC.

The rearrangement joins TRBV12-3 or TRBV12-4 to TRBJ1-2; TRBD1 agrees at 9 bases. V was pared by 4 bases and J by 6 bases, with 0 bases of the junction left unmatched. The CDR3 covers 12 residues. The chain's CDR3 is CASSWTGDGYTF. Here the CDR3 DNA reads TGTGCCAGCAGTTGGACAGGGGATGGCTACACCTTC.

This clonotype was counted many times. The chain employs TRBV2 and TRBJ2-2, with TRBD2 matching 15 bases. With 7 bases clipped from V and 5 bases from J, the junction kept 5 bases outside the gene matches. CDR1 and CDR2 from the germline V gene are SNHLY and FYNNEI. The CDR3 has 16 residues. The CDR3 is CASIGGLAGGTGELFF. CDR3 nucleotide sequence: TGTGCCAGCATAGGAGGACTAGCGGGAGGGACCGGGGAGCTGTTTTTT.

The table lists this clonotype with many counts. The CDR3 is CASSLQVETYGYTF. In DNA, the CDR3 is TGTGCCAGCAGTTTGCAGGTGGAGACCTATGGCTACACCTTC. This rearrangement joins TRBV12-3 or TRBV12-4 to TRBJ1-2; D is unresolved. This CDR3 region has 14 residues. Trimming stripped 3 bases from V and 4 bases from J, with 12 bases between.

This clonotype was counted at least ten times. The chain has TRBV7-8 and TRBJ2-5; TRBD2 matches at 15 bases. With 5 bases clipped from V and 5 bases from J, the junction kept 6 bases outside the gene matches. CDR1 is SGHVS and CDR2 is FQNEAQ in the germline V gene. The CDR3 runs to 16 residues. The CDR3 DNA reads TGTGCCAGCAGCCTCGGACTAGCGGGAGGGTGGGAGACCCAGTACTTC. It yields the protein CASSLGLAGGWETQYF.

This clonotype was detected a few times. The rearrangement joins TRBV29-1 to TRBJ2-7; the D is unclear. Germline CDR1 and CDR2: SQVTM and ANQGSEA. This CDR3 has 12 amino acids. V dropped 4 bases and J dropped 6 bases, with 13 bases sitting between them. The CDR3 sequence is CSVVGGIFEQYF. CDR3 DNA: TGCAGCGTTGTCGGCGGTATCTTCGAGCAGTACTTC.

There are many counts of this clonotype. This rearrangement joins TRBV28 to TRBJ1-6; 7 bases are shared with TRBD1. CDR1 is MDHEN and CDR2 is SYDVKM in the germline V gene. The CDR3 consists of 15 residues. J was trimmed by 7 bases and V by 6 bases; bases with no gene match: 9. The CDR3 is CASSRGTDRNSPLHF. The CDR3, as DNA: TGTGCCAGCAGCCGCGGGACAGACCGGAATTCACCCCTCCACTTT.

This clonotype was detected many times. The V call is TRBV5-1, the J call TRBJ2-2; D remains ambiguous. The CDR3 loop spans 18 amino acids. V lost 0 bases and J 1 base, leaving 16 bases between the germline ends. Germline loops: CDR1 SGHRS, CDR2 YFSETQ. The CDR3 here is CASSLALRLAKNTGELFF. In DNA form, the CDR3 reads TGCGCCAGCAGCTTGGCCTTACGCCTTGCCAAGAACACCGGGGAGCTGTTTTTT.

The rearrangement links TRBV24-1 to TRBJ1-2; D not resolved. The length of the CDR3 is 13 residues. CDR1 is KGHDR, CDR2 SFDVKD, per germline. Trimming pared 3 bases from V and 4 bases from J, leaving 8 bases between. The CDR3 loop is CATSDPTFYGYTF. CDR3 nucleotides: TGTGCCACCAGTGATCCGACTTTCTATGGCTACACCTTC.

This clonotype was counted many times. The CDR3 loop reads CASSPWGADTGELFF. CDR3 coding DNA: TGTGCCAGTAGTCCCTGGGGAGCGGACACCGGGGAGCTGTTTTTT. The chain recombines TRBV19 with TRBJ2-2, with D perhaps matching TRBD2 (5 bases). CDR3 length equals 15 residues. Germline V gene lookup returns CDR1 LNHDA and CDR2 SQIVND (reference sequence). V lost 5 bases, J lost 3 bases, and 13 bases lay in between.

There are many counts of this clonotype. The genes are TRBV12-3 or TRBV12-4 and TRBJ2-2, with a weak D call TRBD1 (6 bases). The V gene lost 4 bases and the J gene lost 6 bases, with 18 bases spanning the gap. The CDR3 has 16 amino acids. CDR3 sequence (DNA): TGTGCCAGCAGTTCACAGGGTGGGGCATACTCCGGGGAGCTGTTTTTT. Amino acids: CASSSQGGAYSGELFF.

This clonotype came up many times. The J gene is TRBJ2-7, the V gene TRBV20-1; the match to TRBD2 covers 13 bases. CDR3 length equals 18 residues. Germline values: CDR1 DFQATT, CDR2 SNEGSKA (reference sequence). The trim removed 0 bases at V and 0 bases at J, leaving 8 bases unmatched. The CDR3 region is CSARDGTSGDRSSYEQYF. The CDR3 DNA sequence: TGCAGTGCTAGAGACGGGACTAGCGGGGATCGGAGCTCCTACGAGCAGTACTTC.

This clonotype came up many times. This chain uses TRBV10-1 with TRBJ2-5; weak D call: TRBD2 (5 bases). V was trimmed by 4 bases and J by 3 bases, leaving 9 bases between them. The CDR3 is 13 amino acids. CDR1 is WNHNN and CDR2 is SYGVQD in the germline V gene (reference sequence). Written as DNA, the CDR3 is TGCGCCAGCAGTGGGCACGGGGAAGAGACCCAGTACTTC. Translation: CASSGHGEETQYF.

This clonotype has only a few counts. This may be a read error: a much more frequent sequence differs by one nucleotide. This chain connects TRBV20-1 to TRBJ1-2; TRBD1 is a possible D gene (6 bases). CDR1 DFQATT and CDR2 SNEGSKA come from the germline V gene (reference sequence). This CDR3 region has 14 residues. The CDR3 region has the DNA TGCAGTGCTAGAGATCTTACAGGGCTCTATGGCCACACCTTC. Its translation: CSARDLTGLYGHTF.

This clonotype appeared many times. This chain links TRBV12-3 or TRBV12-4 with TRBJ1-1; 7 bases are shared with TRBD1. The V segment lost 4 bases and the J segment 1 base; nucleotides outside the gene matches: 6. This CDR3 is 15 amino acids long. The CDR3 loop is CASSWGTEPNTEAFF. The CDR3 nucleotides read TGTGCCAGCAGTTGGGGGACAGAGCCGAACACTGAAGCTTTCTTT.